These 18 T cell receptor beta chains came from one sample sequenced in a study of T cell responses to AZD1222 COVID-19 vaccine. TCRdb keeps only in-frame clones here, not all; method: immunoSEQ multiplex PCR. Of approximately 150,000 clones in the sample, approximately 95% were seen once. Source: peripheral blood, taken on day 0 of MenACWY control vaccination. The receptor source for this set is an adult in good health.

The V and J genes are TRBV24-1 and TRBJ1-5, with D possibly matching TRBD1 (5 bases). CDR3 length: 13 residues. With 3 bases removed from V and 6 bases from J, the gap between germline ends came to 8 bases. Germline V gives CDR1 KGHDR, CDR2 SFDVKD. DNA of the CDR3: TGTGCCACCAGTGATGGGGGGTTTCAGCCCCAGCATTTT. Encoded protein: CATSDGGFQPQHF.

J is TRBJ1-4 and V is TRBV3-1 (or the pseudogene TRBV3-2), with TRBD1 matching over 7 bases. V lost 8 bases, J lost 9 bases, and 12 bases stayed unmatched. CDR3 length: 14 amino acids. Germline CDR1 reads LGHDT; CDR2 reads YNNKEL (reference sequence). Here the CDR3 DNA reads TGTGCCAGCGAACGAGGGGGCGAGGGGAAAAAACTGTTTTTT. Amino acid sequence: CASERGGEGKKLFF.

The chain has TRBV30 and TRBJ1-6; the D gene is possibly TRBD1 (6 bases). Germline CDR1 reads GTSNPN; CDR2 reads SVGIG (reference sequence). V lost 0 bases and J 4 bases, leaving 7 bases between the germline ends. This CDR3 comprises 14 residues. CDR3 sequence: CAWSVQGYNSPLHF. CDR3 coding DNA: TGTGCCTGGAGTGTACAGGGATATAATTCACCCCTCCACTTT.

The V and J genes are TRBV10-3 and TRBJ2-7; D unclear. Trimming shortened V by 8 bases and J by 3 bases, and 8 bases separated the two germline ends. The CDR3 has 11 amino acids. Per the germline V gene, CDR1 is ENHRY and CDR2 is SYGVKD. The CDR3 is CAIGLGYEQYF. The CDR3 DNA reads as TGTGCCATCGGGTTGGGCTACGAGCAGTACTTC.

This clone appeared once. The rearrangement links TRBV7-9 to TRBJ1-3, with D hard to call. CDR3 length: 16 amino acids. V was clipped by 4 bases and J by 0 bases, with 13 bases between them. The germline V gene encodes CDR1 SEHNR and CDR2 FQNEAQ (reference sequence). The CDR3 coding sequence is TGTGCCAGCAGCTACCCCTTCTCAGGCTCTGGAAACACCATATATTTT. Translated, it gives CASSYPFSGSGNTIYF.

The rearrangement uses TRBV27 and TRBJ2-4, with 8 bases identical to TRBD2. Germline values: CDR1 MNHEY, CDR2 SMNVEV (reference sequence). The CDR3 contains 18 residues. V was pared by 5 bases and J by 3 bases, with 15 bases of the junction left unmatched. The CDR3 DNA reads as TGTGCCAGCAGTCCCCAGGGTCGGGCGGGGGGCCTCAAAAACATTCAGTACTTC. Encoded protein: CASSPQGRAGGLKNIQYF.

The chain's CDR3 is CASSLGGTTSSYNEQFF. The CDR3, as DNA: TGCGCCAGCAGCTTGGGTGGGACGACGAGCTCCTACAATGAGCAGTTCTTC. The chain uses TRBV5-1 and TRBJ2-1, with D perhaps being TRBD1 or TRBD2 (5 bases each). V lost 0 bases and J lost 0, with 13 bases in between. This CDR3 is 17 amino acids long. Germline CDR1 and CDR2: SGHRS and YFSETQ.

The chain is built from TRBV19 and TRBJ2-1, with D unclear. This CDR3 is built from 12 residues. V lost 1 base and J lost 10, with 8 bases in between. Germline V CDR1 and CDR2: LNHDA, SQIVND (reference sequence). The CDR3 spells CASSIVRSEQFF. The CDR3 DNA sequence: TGTGCCAGTAGTATAGTACGGTCCGAGCAGTTCTTC.

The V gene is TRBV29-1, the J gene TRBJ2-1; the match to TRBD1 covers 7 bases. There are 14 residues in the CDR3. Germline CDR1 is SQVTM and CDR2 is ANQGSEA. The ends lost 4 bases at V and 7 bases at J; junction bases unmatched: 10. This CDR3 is CSVAEVYRGNEQFF. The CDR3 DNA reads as TGCAGCGTTGCGGAGGTATACAGGGGAAATGAGCAGTTCTTC.

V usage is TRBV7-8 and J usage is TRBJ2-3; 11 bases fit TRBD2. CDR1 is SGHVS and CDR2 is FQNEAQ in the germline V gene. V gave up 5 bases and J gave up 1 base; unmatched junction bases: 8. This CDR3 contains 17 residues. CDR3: CASSPASGGTGTDTQYF. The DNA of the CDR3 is TGTGCCAGCAGCCCCGCTAGCGGGGGGACAGGCACAGATACGCAGTATTTT.

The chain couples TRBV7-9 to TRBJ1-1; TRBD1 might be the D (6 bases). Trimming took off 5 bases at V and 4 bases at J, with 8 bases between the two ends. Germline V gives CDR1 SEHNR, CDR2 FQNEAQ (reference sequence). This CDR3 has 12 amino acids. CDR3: CASSRGPTEAFF. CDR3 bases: TGTGCCAGCAGCCGGGGGCCCACTGAAGCTTTCTTT.

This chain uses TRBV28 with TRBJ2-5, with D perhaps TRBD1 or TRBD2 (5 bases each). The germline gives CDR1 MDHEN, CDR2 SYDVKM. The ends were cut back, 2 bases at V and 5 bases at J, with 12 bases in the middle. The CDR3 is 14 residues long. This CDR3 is CASSLGGLRETQYF. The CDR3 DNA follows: TGTGCCAGCAGTTTAGGGGGATTAAGGGAGACCCAGTACTTC. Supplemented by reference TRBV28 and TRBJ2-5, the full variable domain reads DVKVTQSSRYLVKRTGEKVFLECVQDMDHENMFWYRQDPGLGLRLIYFSYDVKMKEKGDIPEGYSVSREKKERFSLILESASTNQTSMYLCASSLGGLRETQYFGPGTRLLVL.

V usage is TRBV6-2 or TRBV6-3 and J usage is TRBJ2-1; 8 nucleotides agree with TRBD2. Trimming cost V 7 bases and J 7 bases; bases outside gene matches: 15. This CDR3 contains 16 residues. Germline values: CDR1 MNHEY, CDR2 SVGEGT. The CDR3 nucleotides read TGTGCCAGCACCCCCGCCCAGCGGGGGCCAGTAAATGAGCAGTTCTTC. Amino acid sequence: CASTPAQRGPVNEQFF.

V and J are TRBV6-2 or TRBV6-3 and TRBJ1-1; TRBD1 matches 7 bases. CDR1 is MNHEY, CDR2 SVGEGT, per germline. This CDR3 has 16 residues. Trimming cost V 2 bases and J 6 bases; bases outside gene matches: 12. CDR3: CASSYQGGQWISEAFF. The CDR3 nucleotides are TGTGCCAGCAGTTACCAAGGGGGACAGTGGATCTCTGAAGCTTTCTTT.

The CDR3, as DNA: TGTGCCACCAGTCAGGACAGGGTTAACCAGCCCCAGCATTTT. As protein: CATSQDRVNQPQHF. V gene TRBV15 combines with J gene TRBJ1-5; TRBD1 matches 8 bases. V gave up 6 bases and J gave up 7 bases; unmatched junction bases: 8. The CDR3 sequence is 14 residues long. Looked up from germline, CDR1 is LNHNV and CDR2 is YYDKDF (reference sequence).

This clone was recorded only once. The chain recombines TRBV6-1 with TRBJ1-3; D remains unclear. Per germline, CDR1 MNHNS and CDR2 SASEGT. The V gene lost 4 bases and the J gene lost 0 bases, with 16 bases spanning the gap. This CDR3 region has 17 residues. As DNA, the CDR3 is TGTGCCAGCAGTGCCCTCCCGGGTCTTAGCTCTGGAAACACCATATATTTT. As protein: CASSALPGLSSGNTIYF.

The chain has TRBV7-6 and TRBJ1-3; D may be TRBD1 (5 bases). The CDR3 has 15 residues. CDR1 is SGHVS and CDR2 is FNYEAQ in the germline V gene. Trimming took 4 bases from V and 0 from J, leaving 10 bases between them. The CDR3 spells CASSSGTFSGNTIYF. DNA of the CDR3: TGTGCCAGCAGCTCCGGGACTTTCTCTGGAAACACCATATATTTT.

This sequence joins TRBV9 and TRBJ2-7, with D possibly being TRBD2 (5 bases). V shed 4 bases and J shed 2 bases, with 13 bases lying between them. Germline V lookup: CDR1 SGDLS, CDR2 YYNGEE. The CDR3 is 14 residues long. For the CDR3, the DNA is TGTGCCAGCAGCCCGAGAGGGTCCCCCTACGAGCAGTACTTC. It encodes CASSPRGSPYEQYF.